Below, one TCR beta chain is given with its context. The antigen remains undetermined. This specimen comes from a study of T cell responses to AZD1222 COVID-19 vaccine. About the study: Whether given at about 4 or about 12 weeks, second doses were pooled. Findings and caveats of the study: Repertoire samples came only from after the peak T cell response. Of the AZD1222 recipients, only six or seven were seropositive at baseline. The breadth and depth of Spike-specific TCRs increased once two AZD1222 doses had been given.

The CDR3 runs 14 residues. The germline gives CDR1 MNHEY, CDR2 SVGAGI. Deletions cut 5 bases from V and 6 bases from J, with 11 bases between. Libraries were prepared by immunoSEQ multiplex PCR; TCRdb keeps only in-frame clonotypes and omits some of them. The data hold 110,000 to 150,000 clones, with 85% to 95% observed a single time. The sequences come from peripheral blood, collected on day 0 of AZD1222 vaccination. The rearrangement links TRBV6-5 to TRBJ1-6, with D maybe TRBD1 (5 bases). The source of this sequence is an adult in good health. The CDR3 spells CASSPGTSNSPLHF. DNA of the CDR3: TGTGCCAGCAGTCCCGGGACTAGTAATTCACCCCTCCACTTT.